Listed below are T cell receptor beta chains from one sample, sequenced in a study of response to subunit inactivated influenza vaccine. TCRdb reprocessed the RT-PCR reads via MiXCR and lists one record per CDR3 protein. In the table there are hundreds of thousands of distinct CDR3 sequences, 15% to 20% of which are singletons. The starting material was CD4+ T cells sorted from PBMCs, obtained roughly 24 months after vaccination. These receptors were obtained from a man aged 50-75 years who received an inactivated influenza vaccine. Both conserved end residues are part of each CDR3. Fields, in order: V gene, J gene, clone size, D gene, CDR3 protein, CDR3 DNA. A D gene is named only where the DNA matches it firmly. Rows give clone size only sometimes, using once, few, many, or a class for an expanded clone.

TRBV12-3/TRBV12-4	TRBJ2-3	.	.	CASSFSSRLTDTQYF	TGTGCCAGCAGTTTTTCTAGCCGTCTCACAGATACGCAGTATTTT
TRBV24-1	TRBJ1-1	many	.	CATSAPGGRAFF	TGTGCCACCAGTGCCCCGGGGGGAAGAGCTTTCTTT
TRBV29-1	TRBJ1-1	few	.	CSVVEGLGTEAFF	TGCAGCGTTGTGGAGGGGCTGGGCACTGAAGCTTTCTTT
TRBV10-3	TRBJ2-3	.	TRBD2	CAIGSGGTDTQYF	TGTGCCATCGGAAGCGGGGGCACAGATACGCAGTATTTT
TRBV6-2/TRBV6-3	TRBJ2-5	.	.	CASTPLGGETQYF	TGTGCCAGCACCCCCCTCGGTGGAGAGACCCAGTACTTC
TRBV2	TRBJ1-5	.	.	CASSDTPGWAQHF	TGTGCCAGCAGTGACACCCCCGGCTGGGCCCAGCATTTT
TRBV12-3/TRBV12-4	TRBJ2-2	many	TRBD1	CASSPTGENGELFF	TGTGCCAGCAGCCCGACAGGGGAAAACGGGGAGCTGTTTTTT
TRBV12-3/TRBV12-4	TRBJ1-4	.	.	CASSSQGGTNEKLFF	TGTGCCAGCAGTTCCCAAGGGGGAACGAATGAAAAACTGTTTTTT
TRBV20-1	TRBJ2-7	.	.	CSARWDTEQYF	TGCAGTGCTAGATGGGACACAGAGCAGTACTTC
TRBV20-1	TRBJ2-3	.	TRBD2	CCARVGSGRDTDTQYF	TGCTGTGCTAGAGTTGGTAGCGGGAGGGACACAGATACGCAGTATTTT
TRBV11-2	TRBJ2-7	few	.	CASSLERAVYEQYF	TGTGCCAGCAGCTTAGAAAGGGCAGTCTACGAGCAGTACTTC
TRBV20-1	TRBJ1-1	few	.	CSAFGTVMNTEAFF	TGCAGTGCTTTCGGGACCGTGATGAACACTGAAGCTTTCTTT
TRBV20-1	TRBJ2-3	.	TRBD2	CSARNGGGSTDTQYF	TGCAGTGCTAGAAACGGGGGGGGTAGCACAGATACGCAGTATTTT
TRBV5-4	TRBJ2-3	.	TRBD2	CASSLASGVRTDTQYF	TGTGCCAGCAGCTTGGCTAGCGGGGTCCGCACAGATACGCAGTATTTT
TRBV5-5	TRBJ2-5	many	.	CASSLTGYQETQYF	TGTGCCAGCAGCTTGACAGGGTACCAAGAGACCCAGTACTTC
TRBV18	TRBJ2-2	.	.	CASSPNQNTGELFF	TGTGCCAGCTCACCAAATCAAAACACCGGGGAGCTGTTTTTT
TRBV7-2	TRBJ2-3	many	.	CASSLGMGTDTQYF	TGTGCCAGCAGCTTAGGAATGGGCACAGATACGCAGTATTTT
TRBV20-1	TRBJ1-5	.	.	CSARVGGWVQPQHF	TGCAGTGCTAGAGTCGGAGGGTGGGTGCAGCCCCAGCATTTT
TRBV10-3	TRBJ2-1	.	TRBD1	CAISDSGTGHNEQFF	TGTGCCATCAGTGATTCCGGGACAGGACACAATGAGCAGTTCTTC
TRBV19	TRBJ2-7	few	TRBD2	CASTGTSTYEQYF	TGTGCCAGTACCGGGACTAGCACCTACGAGCAGTACTTC
TRBV12-3/TRBV12-4	TRBJ1-2	many	.	CASDSRDYGYTF	TGTGCCAGCGACTCCCGGGACTATGGCTACACCTTC
TRBV20-1	TRBJ1-5	few	TRBD1	CSAERGQTHNQPQHF	TGCAGTGCTGAACGGGGACAGACACACAATCAGCCCCAGCATTTT
TRBV18	TRBJ2-1	many	.	CASSPPARLGEQFF	TGTGCCAGCTCACCACCGGCACGGCTTGGTGAGCAGTTCTTC
TRBV27	TRBJ1-6	many	.	CASSFRPSTENSPLHF	TGTGCCAGCAGTTTCCGCCCGTCGACAGAGAATTCACCCCTCCACTTT
TRBV6-1	TRBJ1-1	few	TRBD1	CASRWTGGTEAFF	TGTGCCAGCAGATGGACAGGGGGGACTGAAGCTTTCTTT
TRBV4-1	TRBJ2-5	few	TRBD2	CASSQDTGGQETQYF	TGCGCCAGCAGCCAAGATACGGGGGGCCAAGAGACCCAGTACTTC
TRBV20-1	TRBJ1-5	few	.	CSAREIQGNQPQHF	TGCAGTGCTAGAGAGATTCAGGGAAATCAGCCCCAGCATTTT
TRBV3-1	TRBJ2-4	few	.	CASSQGLFLAKNIQYF	TGTGCCAGCAGCCAGGGACTTTTCCTAGCCAAAAACATTCAGTACTTC
TRBV6-5	TRBJ1-1	many	.	CASSYRKLTEAFF	TGTGCCAGCAGTTACAGGAAACTCACTGAAGCTTTCTTT
TRBV10-3	TRBJ1-2	.	TRBD1	CAISDDRDYGYTF	TGTGCCATCAGTGACGACAGGGACTATGGCTACACCTTC
TRBV5-1	TRBJ2-3	.	TRBD2	CASSLKASGAFTDTQYF	TGCGCCAGCAGCTTGAAGGCTAGCGGGGCCTTCACAGATACGCAGTATTTT